The rows below give T cell receptor beta chains drawn from one sample of a study of blood T cell repertoires in COVID-19. The data were produced by immunoSEQ multiplex PCR, yet TCRdb's version contains in-frame clones alone and is incomplete. The data hold about 350,000 clones, with roughly 84% observed a single time. The specimen sequenced was PBMCs or T cells enriched from blood (not recorded which). These receptors all come from a woman in her 30s who had recovered from COVID-19. The CDR3 runs from the conserved cysteine through the conserved F or W. The D gene is left open where the match is weak. Not all rows give a size; the values are once, few, many and, for expanded clones, a class.

v_gene	j_gene	d_gene	len	abundance	CDR3nt	CDR3aa
TRBV2	TRBJ1-4	.	16	.	TGTGCCAGCAGTGAACAAGGGCCGGAAAGCCAGGGGAAGGTGTTTTTT	CASSEQGPESQGKVFF
TRBV19	TRBJ1-4	TRBD1	14	.	TGTGCCAGTAGTAGGACAGGACTTGACGAAAAACTGTTTTTT	CASSRTGLDEKLFF
TRBV5-4	TRBJ1-1	.	14	.	TGTGCCAGCAGCTTGAGGGGTCCGAACACTGAAGCTTTCTTT	CASSLRGPNTEAFF
TRBV6-5	TRBJ2-1	.	15	.	TGTGCCAGCAAATCGCCGGGGTCTTACGTCAATGAGCAGTTCTTC	CASKSPGSYVNEQFF
TRBV19	TRBJ2-5	TRBD1	18	.	TGTGCCAGTACCGGGGTACCGGGACAGGGGGGGAGCCAAGAGACCCAGTACTTC	CASTGVPGQGGSQETQYF
TRBV5-1	TRBJ2-7	TRBD1	15	.	TGCGCCAGCAGCTTGGGAGCCGGGACAGGGAACGAGCAGTACTTC	CASSLGAGTGNEQYF
TRBV2	TRBJ2-4	TRBD1	16	.	TGTGCCAGCAGTGTCGGACCAGGGGGAGCCAAAAACATTCAGTACTTC	CASSVGPGGAKNIQYF
TRBV7-2	TRBJ1-6	.	14	.	TGTGCCAGCAGCTTGTTCGGTACTAATTCACCCCTCCACTTT	CASSLFGTNSPLHF
TRBV10-3	TRBJ1-3	TRBD1	15	once	TGTGCCATCAGTCCGGGACAGGACTCTGGAAACACCATATATTTT	CAISPGQDSGNTIYF
TRBV15	TRBJ2-1	TRBD1	17	.	TGTGCCACCAGCAGAGGAAGCAGGGGGCCTCTTGTGGATGAGCAGTTCTTC	CATSRGSRGPLVDEQFF
TRBV3-1/TRBV3-2	TRBJ1-6	TRBD1	15	.	TGTGCCAGCAGCCGGATGACAGGGACCAATTCACCCCTCCACTTT	CASSRMTGTNSPLHF
TRBV5-4	TRBJ1-4	TRBD1	15	.	TGTGCCAGCAGCCTAAGACAGGGCTTAAATGAAAAACTGTTTTTT	CASSLRQGLNEKLFF
TRBV7-6	TRBJ2-3	TRBD2	17	.	TGTGCCAGCAGCTTAGGGGTTAGCGGGGGGCCCACAGATACGCAGTATTTT	CASSLGVSGGPTDTQYF
TRBV28	TRBJ2-5	TRBD2	15	few	TGTGCCAGCAGTTTACGGCTAGCGGGGAGAGAGACCCAGTACTTC	CASSLRLAGRETQYF
TRBV5-6	TRBJ1-2	TRBD1	17	.	TGTGCCAGCAGCTTGGGCACAGGGGGCGGAGCTAACTATGGCTACACCTTC	CASSLGTGGGANYGYTF
TRBV5-1	TRBJ2-5	TRBD1	15	.	TGCGCCAGCAGCCTGGGGACAGGGGGCGAAGAGACCCAGTACTTC	CASSLGTGGEETQYF
TRBV4-2	TRBJ2-6	.	16	.	TGTGCCAGCAGCCAAGCAGGGCCCTCTGGGGCCAACGTCCTGACTTTC	CASSQAGPSGANVLTF
TRBV28	TRBJ2-7	TRBD1	14	.	TGTGCCAGCAGTTCTCGGACAGGGGCTGGGGAGCAGTACTTC	CASSSRTGAGEQYF
TRBV6-2/TRBV6-3	TRBJ1-2	TRBD1	15	.	TGTGCCAGCAGCTCCGGACAGGGCTTACAAGGAGGCTACACCTTC	CASSSGQGLQGGYTF
TRBV7-2	TRBJ1-6	.	14	.	TGTGCCAGCAGCCTCCGGGATGAAAATTCACCCCTCCACTTT	CASSLRDENSPLHF